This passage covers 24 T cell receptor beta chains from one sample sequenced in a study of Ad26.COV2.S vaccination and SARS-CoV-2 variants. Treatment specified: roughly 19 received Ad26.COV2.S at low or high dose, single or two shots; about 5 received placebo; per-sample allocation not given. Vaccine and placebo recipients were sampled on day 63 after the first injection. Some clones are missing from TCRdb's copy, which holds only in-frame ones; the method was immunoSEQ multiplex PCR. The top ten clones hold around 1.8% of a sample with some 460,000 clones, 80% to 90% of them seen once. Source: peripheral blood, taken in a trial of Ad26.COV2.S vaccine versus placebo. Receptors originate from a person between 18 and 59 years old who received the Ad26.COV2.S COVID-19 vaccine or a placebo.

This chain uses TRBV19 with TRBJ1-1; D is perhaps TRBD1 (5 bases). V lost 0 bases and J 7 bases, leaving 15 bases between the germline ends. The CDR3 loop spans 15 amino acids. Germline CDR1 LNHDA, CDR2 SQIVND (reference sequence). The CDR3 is CASSIDRLQGDEAFF. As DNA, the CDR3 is TGTGCCAGTAGTATAGATCGCCTACAAGGGGATGAAGCTTTCTTT.

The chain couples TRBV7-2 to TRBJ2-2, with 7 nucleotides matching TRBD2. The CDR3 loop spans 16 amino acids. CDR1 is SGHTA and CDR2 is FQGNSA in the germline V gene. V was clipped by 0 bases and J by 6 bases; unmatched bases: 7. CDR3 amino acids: CASSLALVAGAGELFF. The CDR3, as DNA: TGTGCCAGCAGCTTAGCGCTGGTAGCGGGCGCCGGGGAGCTGTTTTTT.

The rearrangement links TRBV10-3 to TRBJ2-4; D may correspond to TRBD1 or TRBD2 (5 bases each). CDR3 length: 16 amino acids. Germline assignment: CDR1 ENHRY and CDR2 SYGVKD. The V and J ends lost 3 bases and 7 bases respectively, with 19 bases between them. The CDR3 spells CAISDSGRESWNIQYF. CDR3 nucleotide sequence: TGTGCCATCAGTGATTCAGGCAGGGAGAGTTGGAACATTCAGTACTTC.

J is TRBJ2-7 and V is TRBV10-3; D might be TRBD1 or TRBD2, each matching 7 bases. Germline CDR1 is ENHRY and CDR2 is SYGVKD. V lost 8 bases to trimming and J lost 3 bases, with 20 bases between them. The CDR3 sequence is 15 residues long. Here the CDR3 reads CAIRTDQGGYYEQYF. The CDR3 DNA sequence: TGTGCCATCCGGACTGATCAGGGGGGGTACTACGAGCAGTACTTC.

Here the CDR3 reads CASSESRAGLTEAFF. The CDR3 DNA is TGCGCCAGCAGTGAGTCTCGGGCAGGACTCACTGAAGCTTTCTTT. V usage is TRBV10-1 and J usage is TRBJ1-1; D ambiguous. The CDR3 runs 15 residues. The germline CDR1 and CDR2 sequences are WNHNN and SYGVQD (reference sequence). The V gene lost 0 bases and the J gene lost 4 bases, with 12 bases spanning the gap.

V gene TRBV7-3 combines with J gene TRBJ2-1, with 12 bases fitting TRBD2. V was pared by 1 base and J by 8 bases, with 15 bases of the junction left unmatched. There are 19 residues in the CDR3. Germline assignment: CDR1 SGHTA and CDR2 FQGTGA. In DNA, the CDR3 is TGTGCCAGCAGCTTAAAGGCGCTACGACTAGCGGGGGAGAGGGATGAGCAGTTCTTC. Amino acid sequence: CASSLKALRLAGERDEQFF.

As DNA, the CDR3 is TGTGCCAGCCGGAAGGGGGGCGGTTCGCGCGAGCAGTACTTC. Protein product: CASRKGGGSREQYF. The chain has TRBV7-6 and TRBJ2-7; tentatively, D is TRBD1 or TRBD2 (6 bases each). Germline V gives CDR1 SGHVS, CDR2 FNYEAQ. V lost 8 bases, J lost 6 bases, and 20 bases lay in between. This CDR3 has 14 residues.

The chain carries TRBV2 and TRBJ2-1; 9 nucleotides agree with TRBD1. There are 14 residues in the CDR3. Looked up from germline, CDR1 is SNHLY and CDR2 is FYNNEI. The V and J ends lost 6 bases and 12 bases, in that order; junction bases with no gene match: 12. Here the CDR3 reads CASRRRTGDKVQFF. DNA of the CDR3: TGTGCCAGCAGAAGACGGACAGGGGACAAAGTGCAGTTCTTC.

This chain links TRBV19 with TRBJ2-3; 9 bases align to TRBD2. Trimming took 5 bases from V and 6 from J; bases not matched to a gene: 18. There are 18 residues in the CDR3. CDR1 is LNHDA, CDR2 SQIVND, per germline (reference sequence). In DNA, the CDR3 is TGTGCCAGTAGTCCGCGACCCCTCGGGCGGGGGGGCTCCGATACGCAGTATTTT. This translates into CASSPRPLGRGGSDTQYF.

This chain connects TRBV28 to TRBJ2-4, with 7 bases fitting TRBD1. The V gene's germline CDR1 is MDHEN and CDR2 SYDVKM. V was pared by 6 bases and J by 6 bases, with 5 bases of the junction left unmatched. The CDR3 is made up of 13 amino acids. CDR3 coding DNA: TGTGCCAGCAGGACAGGGTCGGGAAACATTCAGTACTTC. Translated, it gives CASRTGSGNIQYF.

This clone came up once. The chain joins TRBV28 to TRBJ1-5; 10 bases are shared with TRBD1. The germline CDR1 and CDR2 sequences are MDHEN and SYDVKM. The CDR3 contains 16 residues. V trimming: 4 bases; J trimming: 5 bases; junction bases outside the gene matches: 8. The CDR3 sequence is CASSSLGQGSHQPQHF. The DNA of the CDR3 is TGTGCCAGCAGTTCCTTGGGACAGGGGTCCCATCAGCCCCAGCATTTT. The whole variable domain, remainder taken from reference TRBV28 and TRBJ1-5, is DVKVTQSSRYLVKRTGEKVFLECVQDMDHENMFWYRQDPGLGLRLIYFSYDVKMKEKGDIPEGYSVSREKKERFSLILESASTNQTSMYLCASSSLGQGSHQPQHFGDGTRLSIL.

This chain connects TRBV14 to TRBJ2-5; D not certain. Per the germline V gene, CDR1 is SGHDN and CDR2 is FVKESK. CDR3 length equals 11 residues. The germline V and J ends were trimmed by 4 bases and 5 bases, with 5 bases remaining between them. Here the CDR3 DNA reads TGTGCCAGCAGCCGTGGGGAGACCCAGTACTTC. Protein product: CASSRGETQYF. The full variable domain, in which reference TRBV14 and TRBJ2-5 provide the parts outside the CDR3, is EAGVTQFPSHSVIEKGQTVTLRCDPISGHDNLYWYRRVMGKEIKFLLHFVKESKQDESGMPNNRFLAERTGGTYSTLKVQPAELEDSGVYFCASSRGETQYFGPGTRLLVL.

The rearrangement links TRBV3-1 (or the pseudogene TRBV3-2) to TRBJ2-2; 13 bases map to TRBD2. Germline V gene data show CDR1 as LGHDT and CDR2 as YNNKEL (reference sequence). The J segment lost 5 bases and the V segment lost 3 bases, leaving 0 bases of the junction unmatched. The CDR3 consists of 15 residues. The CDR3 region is CASSQTSGRTGELFF. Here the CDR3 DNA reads TGTGCCAGCAGCCAGACTAGCGGGAGGACCGGGGAGCTGTTTTTT.

The CDR3 reads CASSAGPGLKGGEQFF. As DNA, the CDR3 is TGTGCCAGCAGCGCCGGACCGGGGCTCAAAGGGGGTGAGCAGTTCTTC. The rearrangement uses TRBV5-8 and TRBJ2-1; D possibly corresponds to TRBD1 (6 bases). V lost 4 bases and J lost 9, with 23 bases in between. Germline-derived CDR1 and CDR2 are SGHTS and YDEGEE. The CDR3 length is 16 residues.

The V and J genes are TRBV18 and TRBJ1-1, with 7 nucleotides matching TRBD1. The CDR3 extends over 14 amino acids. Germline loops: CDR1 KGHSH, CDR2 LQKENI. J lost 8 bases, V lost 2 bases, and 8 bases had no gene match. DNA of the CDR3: TGTGCCAGCTCACCAAGGGACAGAGAGACCGAAGCTTTCTTT. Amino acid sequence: CASSPRDRETEAFF.

For the CDR3, the DNA is TGTGCCAGCAGTCAAATCCGGGACCTCCTGGGGGATTCACCCCTCCACTTT. It translates to CASSQIRDLLGDSPLHF. V is TRBV6-2 or TRBV6-3 and J is TRBJ1-6, with TRBD1 as a possible D gene (5 bases). The CDR3 is made up of 17 amino acids. Germline V CDR1 and CDR2: MNHEY, SVGEGT. With 5 bases removed from V and 8 bases from J, the gap between germline ends came to 22 bases.

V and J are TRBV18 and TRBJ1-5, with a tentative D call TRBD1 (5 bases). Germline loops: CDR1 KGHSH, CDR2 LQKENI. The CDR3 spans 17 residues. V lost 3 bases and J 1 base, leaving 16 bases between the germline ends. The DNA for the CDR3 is TGTGCCAGCTCACCCCCGACCGCGGAGGGGAGCAATCAGCCCCAGCATTTT. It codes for CASSPPTAEGSNQPQHF. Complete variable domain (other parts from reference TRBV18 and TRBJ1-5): NAGVMQNPRHLVRRRGQEARLRCSPMKGHSHVYWYRQLPEEGLKFMVYLQKENIIDESGMPKERFSAEFPKEGPSILRIQQVVRGDSAAYFCASSPPTAEGSNQPQHFGDGTRLSIL.

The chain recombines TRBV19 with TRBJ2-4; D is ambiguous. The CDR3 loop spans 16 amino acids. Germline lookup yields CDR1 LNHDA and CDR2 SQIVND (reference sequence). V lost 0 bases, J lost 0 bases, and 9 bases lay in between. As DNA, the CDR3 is TGTGCCAGTAGTATAGATGTCCACAGAGCCAAAAACATTCAGTACTTC. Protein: CASSIDVHRAKNIQYF. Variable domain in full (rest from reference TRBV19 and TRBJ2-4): DGGITQSPKYLFRKEGQNVTLSCEQNLNHDAMYWYRQDPGQGLRLIYYSQIVNDFQKGDIAEGYSVSREKKESFPLTVTSAQKNPTAFYLCASSIDVHRAKNIQYFGAGTRLSVL.

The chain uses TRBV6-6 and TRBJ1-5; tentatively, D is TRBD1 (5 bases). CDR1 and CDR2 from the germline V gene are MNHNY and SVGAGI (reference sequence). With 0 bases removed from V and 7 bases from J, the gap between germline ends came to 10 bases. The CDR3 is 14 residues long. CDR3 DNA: TGTGCCAGCAGTTACTCCCGACAGACACAGCCCCAGCATTTT. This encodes CASSYSRQTQPQHF.

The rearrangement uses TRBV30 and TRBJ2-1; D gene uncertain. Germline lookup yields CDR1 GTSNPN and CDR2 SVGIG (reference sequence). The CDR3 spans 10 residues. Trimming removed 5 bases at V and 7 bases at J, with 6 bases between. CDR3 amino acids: CAWGRNEQFF. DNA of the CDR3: TGTGCCTGGGGTAGAAATGAGCAGTTCTTC.

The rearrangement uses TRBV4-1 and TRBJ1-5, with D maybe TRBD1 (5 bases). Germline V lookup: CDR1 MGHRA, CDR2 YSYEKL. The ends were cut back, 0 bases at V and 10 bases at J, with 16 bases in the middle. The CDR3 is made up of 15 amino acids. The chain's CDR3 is CASSQDVTRAHPQHF. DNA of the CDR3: TGCGCCAGCAGCCAAGATGTGACCAGGGCCCACCCCCAGCATTTT.

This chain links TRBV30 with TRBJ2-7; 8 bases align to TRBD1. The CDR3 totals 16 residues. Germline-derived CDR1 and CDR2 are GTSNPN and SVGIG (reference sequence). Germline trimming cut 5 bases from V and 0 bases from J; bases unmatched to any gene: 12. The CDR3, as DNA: TGTGCCTGGGCGGTTGAGACAGGGGACCACTCCTACGAGCAGTACTTC. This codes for CAWAVETGDHSYEQYF.

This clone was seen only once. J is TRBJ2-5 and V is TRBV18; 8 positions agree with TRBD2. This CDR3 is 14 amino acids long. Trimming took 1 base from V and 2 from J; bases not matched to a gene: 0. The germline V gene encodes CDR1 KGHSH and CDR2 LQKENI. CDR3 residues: CASSPQREQETQYF. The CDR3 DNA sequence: TGTGCCAGCTCACCACAGCGGGAGCAAGAGACCCAGTACTTC.

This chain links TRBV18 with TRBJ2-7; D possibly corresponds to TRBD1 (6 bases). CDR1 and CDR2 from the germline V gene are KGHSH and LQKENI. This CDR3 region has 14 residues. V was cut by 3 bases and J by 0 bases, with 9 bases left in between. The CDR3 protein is CASSPDSYSYEQYF. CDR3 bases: TGTGCCAGCTCACCGGACAGCTACTCCTACGAGCAGTACTTC.